This TCR beta chain was retrieved from a study of blood T cell repertoires in COVID-19. The CDR3 runs 18 residues. Germline CDR1 and CDR2: SGHRS and YFSETQ. The V and J ends lost 4 bases and 0 bases, in that order; junction bases with no gene match: 7. Using immunoSEQ multiplex PCR, the repertoire was profiled, and TCRdb retains in-frame clones only, with some absent. The sample lists around 340,000 clones, just over 85% occurring once. This chain joins TRBV5-1 and TRBJ2-1; 13 bases map to TRBD2. Input material: PBMCs or T cells enriched from blood (not recorded which). This receptor was taken from a woman in her forties with acute COVID-19. As DNA, the CDR3 is TGCGCCAGCAGCCCTGGACTAGCGGGGGTTAGCTCCTACAATGAGCAGTTCTTC. Protein: CASSPGLAGVSSYNEQFF.